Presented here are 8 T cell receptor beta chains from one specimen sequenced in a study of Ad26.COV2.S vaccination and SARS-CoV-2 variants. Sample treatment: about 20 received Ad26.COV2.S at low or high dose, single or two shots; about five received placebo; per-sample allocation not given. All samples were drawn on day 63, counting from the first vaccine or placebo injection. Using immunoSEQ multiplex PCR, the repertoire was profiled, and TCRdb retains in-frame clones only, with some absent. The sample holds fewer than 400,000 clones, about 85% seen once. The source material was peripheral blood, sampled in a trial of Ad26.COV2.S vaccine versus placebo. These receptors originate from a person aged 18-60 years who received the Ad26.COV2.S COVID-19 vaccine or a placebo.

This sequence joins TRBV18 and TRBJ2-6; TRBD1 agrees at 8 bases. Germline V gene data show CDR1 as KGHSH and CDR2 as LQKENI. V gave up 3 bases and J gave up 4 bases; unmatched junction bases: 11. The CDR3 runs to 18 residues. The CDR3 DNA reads TGTGCCAGCTCACCGCCGGGCCAGGGGGCGCGAGGGGCCAACGTCCTGACTTTC. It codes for CASSPPGQGARGANVLTF.

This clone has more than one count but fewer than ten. The CDR3 is CASRDSSYEQYF. CDR3 DNA: TGTGCCAGCAGGGACAGCTCCTACGAGCAGTACTTC. This chain uses TRBV2 with TRBJ2-7; D is possibly TRBD1 (6 bases). Germline V CDR1 and CDR2: SNHLY, FYNNEI. V was shortened by 6 bases and J by 0 bases, with 6 bases between the two germline ends. CDR3 size: 12 residues.

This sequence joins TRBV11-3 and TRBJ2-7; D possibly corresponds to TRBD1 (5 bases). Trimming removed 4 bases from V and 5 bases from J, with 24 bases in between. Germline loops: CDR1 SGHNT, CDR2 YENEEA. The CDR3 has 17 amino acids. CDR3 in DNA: TGTGCCAGCAGCTCAGGACATTTGGGGCGGACGAGGAACGAGCAGTACTTC. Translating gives CASSSGHLGRTRNEQYF.

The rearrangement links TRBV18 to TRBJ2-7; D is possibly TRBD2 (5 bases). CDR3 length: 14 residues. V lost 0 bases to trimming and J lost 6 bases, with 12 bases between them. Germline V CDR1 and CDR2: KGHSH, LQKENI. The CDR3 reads CASSPPYTSSEQYF. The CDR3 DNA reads TGTGCCAGCTCACCACCATATACTAGTTCCGAGCAGTACTTC. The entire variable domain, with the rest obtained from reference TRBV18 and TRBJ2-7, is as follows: NAGVMQNPRHLVRRRGQEARLRCSPMKGHSHVYWYRQLPEEGLKFMVYLQKENIIDESGMPKERFSAEFPKEGPSILRIQQVVRGDSAAYFCASSPPYTSSEQYFGPGTRLTVT.

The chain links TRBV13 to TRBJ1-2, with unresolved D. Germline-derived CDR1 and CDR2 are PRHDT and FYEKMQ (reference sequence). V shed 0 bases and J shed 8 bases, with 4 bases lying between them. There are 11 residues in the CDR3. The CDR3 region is CASSLGQGYTF. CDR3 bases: TGTGCCAGCAGCTTAGGCCAGGGCTACACCTTC. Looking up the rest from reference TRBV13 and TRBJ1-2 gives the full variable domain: AAGVIQSPRHLIKEKRETATLKCYPIPRHDTVYWYQQGPGQDPQFLISFYEKMQSDKGSIPDRFSAQQFSDYHSELNMSSLELGDSALYFCASSLGQGYTFGSGTRLTVV.

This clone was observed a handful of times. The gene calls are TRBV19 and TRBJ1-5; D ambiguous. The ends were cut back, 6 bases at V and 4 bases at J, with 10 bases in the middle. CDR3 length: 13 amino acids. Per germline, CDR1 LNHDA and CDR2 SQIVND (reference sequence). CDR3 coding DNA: TGTGCCAGTAGCTCCACAGTTAATCAGCCCCAGCATTTT. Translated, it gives CASSSTVNQPQHF.

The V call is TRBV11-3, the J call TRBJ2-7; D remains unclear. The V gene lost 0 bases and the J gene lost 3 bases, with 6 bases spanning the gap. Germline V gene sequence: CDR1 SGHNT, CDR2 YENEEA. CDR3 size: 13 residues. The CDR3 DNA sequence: TGTGCCAGCAGCTTAGAGGTCGGCTACGAGCAGTACTTC. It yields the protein CASSLEVGYEQYF.

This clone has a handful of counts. In nucleotides, the CDR3 is TGTGCCAGCATCCAGGAAGAAGGAACAGATACGCAGTATTTT. It encodes CASIQEEGTDTQYF. The chain links TRBV2 to TRBJ2-3; the D is unclear. Trimming pared 7 bases from V and 3 bases from J, leaving 14 bases between. This CDR3 is built from 14 residues. Germline-derived CDR1 and CDR2 are SNHLY and FYNNEI.